What follows are 29 T cell receptor beta chains derived from one specimen sequenced in a study of shared clonotypes between healthy human individuals. Only in-frame clones appear in the TCRdb table, and some are missing; sequencing was by immunoSEQ multiplex PCR. The sample shows 2 million to 2.5 million clones, around 93% of them seen only once. The specimen was naive CD4+ T cells from PBMCs. Specified subset: CD45RA+ positively selected. These receptor sequences come from a young man in good health. Some clones in this sample may be carry-over from other donors' samples.

The chain employs TRBV5-4 and TRBJ2-3; TRBD2 aligns across 12 bases. Germline lookup yields CDR1 SGHNT and CDR2 YYREEE (reference sequence). CDR3 length: 16 amino acids. Trimming took 4 bases from V and 4 from J; bases not matched to a gene: 7. In DNA form, the CDR3 reads TGTGCCAGCAGCCCGAGACTAGCGGGAGCCCCAGATACGCAGTATTTT. It yields the protein CASSPRLAGAPDTQYF. The full variable domain, rest sourced from reference TRBV5-4 and TRBJ2-3, is ETGVTQSPTHLIKTRGQQVTLRCSSQSGHNTVSWYQQALGQGPQFIFQYYREEENGRGNFPPRFSGLQFPNYSSELNVNALELDDSALYLCASSPRLAGAPDTQYFGPGTRLTVL.

The chain couples TRBV25-1 to TRBJ1-4; no clear D. Per germline, CDR1 MGHDK and CDR2 SYGVNS. The CDR3 extends over 14 amino acids. Trimming removed 8 bases at V and 8 bases at J, with 18 bases between. The DNA for the CDR3 is TGTGCCAGCGGACCATTAGGGCGGGGAGAAAAACTGTTTTTT. As protein: CASGPLGRGEKLFF.

The V gene is TRBV6-5, the J gene TRBJ2-7, with 13 bases lining up with TRBD2. V lost 5 bases to trimming and J lost 4 bases; unmatched junction nucleotides: 5. The length of the CDR3 is 15 residues. The germline V gene has CDR1 MNHEY and CDR2 SVGAGI. This CDR3 reads CASSRLAGGNYEQYF. The CDR3 nucleotides read TGTGCCAGCAGTCGACTAGCGGGAGGCAATTACGAGCAGTACTTC.

The CDR3 loop reads CASSSKNEQFF. Written as DNA, the CDR3 is TGCGCCAGCAGCTCTAAAAATGAGCAGTTCTTC. The chain employs TRBV4-3 and TRBJ2-1, with D uncertain. The CDR3 loop spans 11 amino acids. Germline-derived CDR1 and CDR2 are LGHNA and YSLEER. The V and J ends lost 5 bases and 7 bases respectively, with 6 bases between them.

This chain connects TRBV5-5 to TRBJ2-7, with D possibly TRBD1 on 8 matching bases. Deletions cut 4 bases from V and 1 base from J, with 18 bases between. The CDR3 totals 16 residues. Germline V CDR1 and CDR2: SGHKS, YYEKEE (reference sequence). CDR3 residues: CASSAGAGQESYEQYF. CDR3 DNA: TGTGCCAGCAGCGCGGGGGCGGGACAGGAGTCCTACGAGCAGTACTTC.

The rearrangement links TRBV2 to TRBJ1-5; 9 bases are a match to TRBD1. The CDR3 has 15 residues. J lost 6 bases, V lost 6 bases, and 9 bases had no gene match. Germline CDR1 is SNHLY and CDR2 is FYNNEI. The DNA of the CDR3 is TGTGCCAGCAGCACTACCGGGACAGGGATTCAGCCCCAGCATTTT. This encodes CASSTTGTGIQPQHF.

V and J are TRBV27 and TRBJ1-5; no clear D. Trimming removed 0 bases from V and 2 bases from J, with 11 bases in between. There are 16 residues in the CDR3. The V gene's germline CDR1 is MNHEY and CDR2 SMNVEV (reference sequence). CDR3 loop: CASSLSKGSGNQPQHF. The CDR3 DNA is TGTGCCAGCAGTTTATCGAAGGGTTCGGGCAATCAGCCCCAGCATTTT.

The chain has TRBV28 and TRBJ1-1; TRBD1 aligns across 9 bases. The CDR3 contains 17 residues. Trimming removed 2 bases from V and 5 bases from J; junction bases left unmatched: 12. The germline gives CDR1 MDHEN, CDR2 SYDVKM. The CDR3 region is CASSLPGTGILRTEAFF. CDR3 coding DNA: TGTGCCAGCAGTTTACCTGGGACAGGGATTCTAAGAACTGAAGCTTTCTTT. Together with reference TRBV28 and TRBJ1-1, the CDR3 gives the full variable domain: DVKVTQSSRYLVKRTGEKVFLECVQDMDHENMFWYRQDPGLGLRLIYFSYDVKMKEKGDIPEGYSVSREKKERFSLILESASTNQTSMYLCASSLPGTGILRTEAFFGQGTRLTVV.

The chain links TRBV11-2 to TRBJ1-1; the match to TRBD1 covers 7 bases. The CDR3 totals 13 residues. Germline CDR1 and CDR2: SGHAT and FQNNGV. Unmatched junction bases numbered 3, after V lost 2 bases and J lost 6 bases. CDR3 in amino acids: CASSLQGGAEAFF. CDR3 coding DNA: TGTGCCAGCAGCTTACAGGGGGGGGCTGAAGCTTTCTTT.

The genes are TRBV4-1 and TRBJ2-1; 7 bases map to TRBD2. This CDR3 comprises 16 residues. Germline CDR1 MGHRA, CDR2 YSYEKL. J gave up 8 bases and V 4 bases, and 14 bases lay outside the gene matches. The CDR3 sequence: CASSPARAGVFDEQFF. The CDR3 DNA reads TGCGCCAGCAGCCCCGCGAGGGCGGGAGTATTCGATGAGCAGTTCTTC.

This chain joins TRBV6-1 and TRBJ1-5, with 7 bases lining up with TRBD1. The CDR3 is 14 amino acids. V was clipped by 7 bases and J by 5 bases; unmatched bases: 8. Germline assignment: CDR1 MNHNS and CDR2 SASEGT. The CDR3 sequence: CASKTGTPDQPQHF. The CDR3 DNA follows: TGTGCCAGCAAGACAGGGACCCCGGATCAGCCCCAGCATTTT.

This chain connects TRBV30 to TRBJ1-5; D unclear. CDR3 length: 13 residues. CDR1 and CDR2 from the germline V gene are GTSNPN and SVGIG (reference sequence). With 1 base removed from V and 6 bases from J, the gap between germline ends came to 10 bases. CDR3 residues: CAWSGRMGQPQHF. The DNA of the CDR3 is TGTGCCTGGAGTGGCCGGATGGGTCAGCCCCAGCATTTT. The full variable domain, rest sourced from reference TRBV30 and TRBJ1-5, is SQTIHQWPATLVQPVGSPLSLECTVEGTSNPNLYWYRQAAGRGLQLLFYSVGIGQISSEVPQNLSASRPQDRQFILSSKKLLLSDSGFYLCAWSGRMGQPQHFGDGTRLSIL.

The chain combines TRBV10-3 with TRBJ2-5, with TRBD1 as a possible D gene (6 bases). Trimming took off 6 bases at V and 1 base at J, with 15 bases between the two ends. This CDR3 region has 15 residues. Germline CDR1 reads ENHRY; CDR2 reads SYGVKD. For the CDR3, the DNA is TGTGCCATCAGCTTAGGACAGACCCTCCAAGAGACCCAGTACTTC. Encoded protein: CAISLGQTLQETQYF.

V gene TRBV7-2 combines with J gene TRBJ2-7; D not certain. Per the germline V gene, CDR1 is SGHTA and CDR2 is FQGNSA. V gave up 5 bases and J gave up 3 bases, with 14 bases separating them. The CDR3 contains 14 residues. CDR3 bases: TGTGCCAGCAGCCGCCGTTCAAGCCTCTACGAGCAGTACTTC. Translated, it gives CASSRRSSLYEQYF. The entire variable domain, with the rest obtained from reference TRBV7-2 and TRBJ2-7, is as follows: GAGVSQSPSNKVTEKGKDVELRCDPISGHTALYWYRQSLGQGLEFLIYFQGNSAPDKSGLPSDRFSAERTGGSVSTLTIQRTQQEDSAVYLCASSRRSSLYEQYFGPGTRLTVT.

The chain combines TRBV5-4 with TRBJ1-3, with 8 bases aligning to TRBD1. V shed 4 bases and J 2 bases; nucleotides not matched to a gene: 8. Germline V gene data show CDR1 as SGHNT and CDR2 as YYREEE (reference sequence). The CDR3 is 16 amino acids. CDR3: CASSPSGGRAGNTIYF. The CDR3 coding sequence is TGTGCCAGCAGCCCCTCAGGGGGCAGAGCTGGAAACACCATATATTTT.

The gene calls are TRBV10-3 and TRBJ2-6; 10 bases line up with TRBD2. Germline CDR1 ENHRY, CDR2 SYGVKD. J lost 4 bases, V lost 6 bases, and 12 bases had no gene match. The CDR3 runs 18 residues. CDR3 in amino acids: CAISFLSSGSTGANVLTF. In nucleotides, the CDR3 is TGTGCCATCAGCTTCCTTTCTAGCGGGAGTACCGGGGCCAACGTCCTGACTTTC.

A note on this clone: This sample includes further DNA sequences coding for the same CDR3. V is TRBV6-1 and J is TRBJ1-5; perhaps TRBD1 as D (6 bases). The CDR3 spans 15 residues. V was pared by 3 bases and J by 0 bases, with 9 bases between. The germline V gene encodes CDR1 MNHNS and CDR2 SASEGT. Here the CDR3 reads CASSEGQYSNQPQHF. The CDR3 region has the DNA TGTGCCAGCAGTGAGGGACAATATAGCAATCAGCCCCAGCATTTT.

This sequence joins TRBV14 and TRBJ2-7; tentatively, D is TRBD1 (6 bases). The CDR3 runs to 12 residues. Trimming took off 4 bases at V and 7 bases at J, with 11 bases between the two ends. Germline CDR1 SGHDN, CDR2 FVKESK. The CDR3 sequence is CASSLRRGEQYF. The DNA for the CDR3 is TGTGCCAGCAGCCTTCGCAGGGGAGAGCAGTACTTC.

The CDR3 DNA reads TGCGCCAGCAGCTGGGGGACAGGGGTCAACACTGAAGCTTTCTTT. This gives the protein CASSWGTGVNTEAFF. The chain uses TRBV5-1 and TRBJ1-1; 10 bases are shared with TRBD1. With V trimmed by 3 bases and J by 2 bases, 4 bases remained unmatched. This CDR3 has 15 amino acids. CDR1 is SGHRS, CDR2 YFSETQ, per germline.

A word on this clone: Other DNA sequences within the sample encode an identical CDR3. J is TRBJ1-2 and V is TRBV2; D gene unclear. This CDR3 spans 12 amino acids. Trimming pared 2 bases from V and 4 bases from J, leaving 5 bases between. Germline values: CDR1 SNHLY, CDR2 FYNNEI. DNA for the CDR3: TGTGCCAGCAGTGAAAACAGCTATGGCTACACCTTC. Translation gives CASSENSYGYTF.

The chain employs TRBV10-3 and TRBJ2-7, with 8 bases lining up with TRBD1. The germline gives CDR1 ENHRY, CDR2 SYGVKD. This CDR3 contains 13 residues. Unmatched junction bases numbered 6, after V lost 9 bases and J lost 2 bases. CDR3 loop: CAMAGTGTYEQYF. The CDR3 bases are TGTGCCATGGCCGGGACAGGAACCTACGAGCAGTACTTC.

The V gene is TRBV6-4, the J gene TRBJ2-7; D ambiguous. CDR3 length: 14 residues. Trimming cost V 0 bases and J 1 base, with 7 bases left between them. In germline, CDR1 is MRHNA, CDR2 SNTAGT. CDR3 in amino acids: CASSDSRHSYEQYF. The CDR3 DNA reads as TGTGCCAGCAGTGACTCGCGACATTCCTACGAGCAGTACTTC.

V and J are TRBV28 and TRBJ1-6, with TRBD1 identical over 9 bases. CDR3 length equals 14 residues. Germline V gene data show CDR1 as MDHEN and CDR2 as SYDVKM. V shed 6 bases, J shed 8 bases, and the junction held 5 bases outside the gene matches. The chain's CDR3 is CASRGTGLYSPLHF. The CDR3 DNA reads TGTGCCAGCAGAGGGACAGGGCTTTATTCACCCCTCCACTTT.

This CDR3 reads CASSIGAPTSGRWDTQYF. In nucleotides, the CDR3 is TGTGCCAGTAGTATAGGGGCCCCGACTAGCGGGAGGTGGGATACGCAGTATTTT. The chain combines TRBV19 with TRBJ2-3; the match to TRBD2 covers 13 bases. Germline loops: CDR1 LNHDA, CDR2 SQIVND (reference sequence). The CDR3 spans 18 residues. The junction had 10 bases not matched to a gene; V was cut back by 1 base and J by 6 bases.

The J gene is TRBJ1-2, the V gene TRBV11-1; no firm D call. The CDR3 length is 13 residues. Germline assignment: CDR1 SGHAT and CDR2 FQDESV (reference sequence). The V end was cut by 5 bases, the J end by 4 bases, with 11 bases between. CDR3 DNA sequence: TGTGCCAGCAGCCAGTGGGGATCCTATGGCTACACCTTC. It translates to CASSQWGSYGYTF.

The CDR3 bases are TGTGCCAGCAGTCCCCCGGGAGGACGGTCCTACGAGCAGTACTTC. It specifies CASSPPGGRSYEQYF. The chain joins TRBV28 to TRBJ2-7, with TRBD2 matching 7 bases. CDR3 length equals 15 residues. Trimming took 5 bases from V and 1 from J; bases not matched to a gene: 8. In germline, CDR1 is MDHEN, CDR2 SYDVKM. The full variable domain, completed using reference TRBV28 and TRBJ2-7, is DVKVTQSSRYLVKRTGEKVFLECVQDMDHENMFWYRQDPGLGLRLIYFSYDVKMKEKGDIPEGYSVSREKKERFSLILESASTNQTSMYLCASSPPGGRSYEQYFGPGTRLTVT.

In its sample, this clone was seen once. The V and J genes are TRBV6-6 and TRBJ1-1; weak D call: TRBD1 (5 bases). The V end was cut by 4 bases, the J end by 8 bases, with 14 bases between. The CDR3 is 13 residues long. CDR1 is MNHNY, CDR2 SVGAGI, per germline (reference sequence). DNA for the CDR3: TGTGCCAGCAGTTTAACAGGTGGACGCGAAGCTTTCTTT. Encoded protein: CASSLTGGREAFF.

The CDR3: CASSPETGLAGGETQYF. Written as DNA, the CDR3 is TGTGCCAGCAGTCCGGAAACGGGACTAGCGGGCGGAGAGACCCAGTACTTC. V and J are TRBV28 and TRBJ2-5, with TRBD2 identical over 12 bases. CDR1 is MDHEN, CDR2 SYDVKM, per germline. Trimming cost V 5 bases and J 4 bases; bases outside gene matches: 11. The CDR3 spans 17 residues.

This clone appeared a single time. The chain couples TRBV29-1 to TRBJ1-2; D possibly corresponds to TRBD1 (5 bases). CDR1 is SQVTM, CDR2 ANQGSEA, per germline. The germline V and J ends were trimmed by 7 bases and 3 bases, with 24 bases remaining between them. The CDR3 loop spans 16 amino acids. CDR3 DNA: TGCAGCGCCGGGGGAAAATTGACAGCAACGGACTATGGCTACACCTTC. It yields the protein CSAGGKLTATDYGYTF. Drawing the rest from reference TRBV29-1 and TRBJ1-2, the complete variable domain is SAVISQKPSRDICQRGTSLTIQCQVDSQVTMMFWYRQQPGQSLTLIATANQGSEATYESGFVIDKFPISRPNLTFSTLTVSNMSPEDSSIYLCSAGGKLTATDYGYTFGSGTRLTVV.